Listed below are T cell receptor beta chains from one sample, sequenced in a study of cytomegalovirus exposure and HLA in healthy donors. TCRdb keeps only in-frame clones here, not all; method: immunoSEQ multiplex PCR. The sample has roughly 97,000 clones, 10% seen once. The sample was PBMCs. The receptors originated from a man aged 35 to 55 in good health and CMV-seropositive. Each CDR3 is given with its conserved first and last residue. Each record gives: J gene, clone size, V gene, D gene, CDR3 DNA, CDR3 protein. A D gene is named only where the DNA matches it firmly. Rows give clone size only sometimes, using once, few, many, or a class for an expanded clone.

J: TRBJ1-1; size: NA; V: TRBV7-2; D: NA; DNA: TGTGCCAGCAAATTACAGGGAACTGAAGCTTTCTTT; CDR3: CASKLQGTEAFF
J: TRBJ2-2; size: few; V: TRBV5-6; D: NA; DNA: TGTGCCAGCACTTTACTACGGGGTACCGGGGAGCTGTTTTTT; CDR3: CASTLLRGTGELFF
J: TRBJ1-3; size: many; V: TRBV7-8; D: TRBD1; DNA: TGTGCCAGCAGCTTGGGACAGGTCTCTGGAAACACCATATATTTT; CDR3: CASSLGQVSGNTIYF
J: TRBJ1-3; size: few; V: TRBV14; D: TRBD1; DNA: TGTGCCAGCAGCCAAAAAGGACAGGGGAAGCTGGGGCGAAACACCATATATTTT; CDR3: CASSQKGQGKLGRNTIYF
J: TRBJ1-5; size: NA; V: TRBV7-2; D: NA; DNA: TGTGCCAGCAGCATCAGAGGGGGTTCGGAGCCCCAGCATTTT; CDR3: CASSIRGGSEPQHF
J: TRBJ1-1; size: NA; V: TRBV25-1; D: NA; DNA: TGTGCCAGCAGTGAGGGCCGACCGAACACTGAAGCTTTCTTT; CDR3: CASSEGRPNTEAFF
J: TRBJ2-1; size: NA; V: TRBV19; D: NA; DNA: TGTGCCAGTAGTGGGGAGGACTATTACAATGAGCAGTTCTTC; CDR3: CASSGEDYYNEQFF
J: TRBJ1-2; size: few; V: TRBV6-1; D: NA; DNA: TGTGCCAGCAGCCTGAACTATGGCTACACCTTC; CDR3: CASSLNYGYTF
J: TRBJ2-1; size: NA; V: TRBV10-1; D: NA; DNA: TGCGCCAGCAGTTCTCCAGGGGGCGGGAGTGAGCAGTTCTTC; CDR3: CASSSPGGGSEQFF
J: TRBJ2-1; size: few; V: TRBV7-2; D: NA; DNA: TGTGCCAGCAGCTTAGCTGGTAGCTCCTACAATGAGCAGTTCTTC; CDR3: CASSLAGSSYNEQFF
J: TRBJ2-6; size: few; V: TRBV27; D: NA; DNA: TGTGCCAGCAGTGCGGGACTGACAAGCTCTGGGGCCAACGTCCTGACTTTC; CDR3: CASSAGLTSSGANVLTF
J: TRBJ1-3; size: few; V: TRBV29-1; D: NA; DNA: TGCAGCGTTGAAGCTAACACCATATATTTT; CDR3: CSVEANTIYF
J: TRBJ1-5; size: few; V: TRBV5-8; D: TRBD1; DNA: TGTGCCAGCAGCTTCACTACAGGGGTGTTAACCAATCAGCCCCAGCATTTT; CDR3: CASSFTTGVLTNQPQHF
J: TRBJ1-5; size: few; V: TRBV5-8; D: NA; DNA: TGTGCCAGCAGCATTACAGGGAGCAATCAGCCCCAGCATTTT; CDR3: CASSITGSNQPQHF
J: TRBJ2-7; size: once; V: TRBV14; D: NA; DNA: TGTGCCAGCAGCCAAGGTGAACGGCTAGATACCCCCGACTACGAGCAGTACTTC; CDR3: CASSQGERLDTPDYEQYF
J: TRBJ2-2; size: NA; V: TRBV27; D: NA; DNA: TGTGCCAGCACTGGAGGGAACACCGGGGAGCTGTTTTTT; CDR3: CASTGGNTGELFF
J: TRBJ1-2; size: NA; V: TRBV13; D: NA; DNA: TGTGCCAGCAGCTTAGTGGCCGCCTATGGCTACACCTTC; CDR3: CASSLVAAYGYTF
J: TRBJ1-3; size: few; V: TRBV10-2; D: NA; DNA: TGCGCCAGCTGGCCGGGGAGGCCTGCTGACACCATATATTTT; CDR3: CASWPGRPADTIYF
J: TRBJ1-5; size: NA; V: TRBV7-8; D: NA; DNA: TGTGCCAGCAGCTTCCACAGGGCCCGCAATCAGCCCCAGCATTTT; CDR3: CASSFHRARNQPQHF
J: TRBJ2-7; size: few; V: TRBV11-3; D: TRBD2; DNA: TGTGCCAGCAGCTTAGACCGGGAGGGCCTTTCCTACGAGCAGTACTTC; CDR3: CASSLDREGLSYEQYF
J: TRBJ2-1; size: few; V: TRBV19; D: TRBD2; DNA: TGTGCCAGTAGGTGGGAGGGCCCCTACAATGAGCAGTTCTTC; CDR3: CASRWEGPYNEQFF
J: TRBJ1-2; size: few; V: TRBV9; D: NA; DNA: TGTGCCAGCAGCCCCCGTGGTCTCCTCCAGATTAACTATGGCTACACCTTC; CDR3: CASSPRGLLQINYGYTF
J: TRBJ2-7; size: NA; V: TRBV7-2; D: TRBD2; DNA: TGTGCCAGCAGCGTAATGTGGGGGGGCTACGAGCAGTACTTC; CDR3: CASSVMWGGYEQYF
J: TRBJ2-7; size: few; V: TRBV4-2; D: NA; DNA: TGTGCCAGCAGCCAAGTAATCGGGAGCTCCTACGAGCAGTACTTC; CDR3: CASSQVIGSSYEQYF
J: TRBJ2-1; size: few; V: TRBV9; D: NA; DNA: TGTGCCAGCAGCCTCCGGGACATGATCTACAATGAGCAGTTCTTC; CDR3: CASSLRDMIYNEQFF
J: TRBJ2-7; size: few; V: TRBV7-8; D: NA; DNA: TGTGCCAGCAGCTTACGCCGACTAGGATCCTACGAGCAGTACTTC; CDR3: CASSLRRLGSYEQYF
J: TRBJ2-1; size: few; V: TRBV5-4; D: NA; DNA: TGTGCCAGCAGCTTGAGCAGGGGCAATGAGCAGTTCTTC; CDR3: CASSLSRGNEQFF
J: TRBJ2-7; size: NA; V: TRBV9; D: NA; DNA: TGTGCCAGCAGCCCAGGTCTTAGCGGCTACGAGCAGTACTTC; CDR3: CASSPGLSGYEQYF
J: TRBJ1-1; size: few; V: TRBV28; D: TRBD1; DNA: TGTGCCAGCACCTATAGATCAGGGGGTACTGAAGCTTTCTTT; CDR3: CASTYRSGGTEAFF
J: TRBJ1-6; size: few; V: TRBV5-6; D: NA; DNA: TGTGCCAGCAGATCCGGGACCACCAGACTAGGCAATTCACCCCTCCACTTT; CDR3: CASRSGTTRLGNSPLHF
J: TRBJ2-7; size: few; V: TRBV25-1; D: NA; DNA: TGTGCCAGCAGTGAATACCAGGGCGAGTCCGCCGAGCAGTACTTC; CDR3: CASSEYQGESAEQYF
J: TRBJ1-3; size: few; V: TRBV7-9; D: TRBD1; DNA: TGTGCCAGCAGCTTGGGACAGTCTGGAAACACCATATATTTT; CDR3: CASSLGQSGNTIYF
J: TRBJ1-1; size: few; V: TRBV11-2; D: TRBD1; DNA: TGTGCCAGCAGCGTTAACAGGGGGCGAAGCACTGAAGCTTTCTTT; CDR3: CASSVNRGRSTEAFF
J: TRBJ1-5; size: NA; V: TRBV7-2; D: NA; DNA: TGTGCCAGCAGCCGAGGGCCTCCGGGACAGCCCCAGCATTTT; CDR3: CASSRGPPGQPQHF
J: TRBJ2-3; size: few; V: TRBV12-5; D: TRBD2; DNA: TGTGCTAGTGGCCCGGGACTAGCGGGGGGCACAGATACGCAGTATTTT; CDR3: CASGPGLAGGTDTQYF
J: TRBJ2-7; size: few; V: TRBV6-1; D: TRBD2; DNA: TGTGCCAGCACCCTAGCGGGAGGATCCTACGAGCAGTACTTC; CDR3: CASTLAGGSYEQYF
J: TRBJ2-7; size: many; V: TRBV6-1; D: TRBD1; DNA: TGTGCCAGCAGTGAAAGGGCGACAGGGATCAGCTACGAGCAGTACTTC; CDR3: CASSERATGISYEQYF
J: TRBJ2-7; size: NA; V: TRBV7-9; D: TRBD2; DNA: TGTGCCAGCAGCTTAGGAGTCCTAGCGGGAGGGCATTACGAGCAGTACTTC; CDR3: CASSLGVLAGGHYEQYF
J: TRBJ2-5; size: NA; V: TRBV28; D: TRBD2; DNA: TGTGCCAGCAGCCCCTTAGCGGGAGGTATCCAAGAGACCCAGTACTTC; CDR3: CASSPLAGGIQETQYF
J: TRBJ1-5; size: NA; V: TRBV10-2; D: TRBD1; DNA: TGCGCCAGCAGTGAGTCGTACCGGAGACAGGGTAGGACTCAGCCCCAGCATTTT; CDR3: CASSESYRRQGRTQPQHF
J: TRBJ1-5; size: NA; V: TRBV7-2; D: NA; DNA: TGTGCCAGCAGCTTAGCGTGGGCAGGGCGGTCAATCAATCAGCCCCAGCATTTT; CDR3: CASSLAWAGRSINQPQHF
J: TRBJ2-7; size: NA; V: TRBV10-3; D: TRBD1; DNA: TGTGCCACCTTGGACAGGGATTCCCACGAGCAGTACTTC; CDR3: CATLDRDSHEQYF
J: TRBJ1-4; size: NA; V: TRBV7-2; D: NA; DNA: TGTGCCAGCAGCTTAGGACACATCCCAACTAATGAAAAACTGTTTTTT; CDR3: CASSLGHIPTNEKLFF
J: TRBJ1-5; size: few; V: TRBV9; D: NA; DNA: TGTGCCAGCAGTTCCGACAGCCTCAATCAGCCCCAGCATTTT; CDR3: CASSSDSLNQPQHF
J: TRBJ1-1; size: few; V: TRBV28; D: NA; DNA: TGTGCCAGCAGAGATTACAGCTCAAGCATGAACACTGAAGCTTTCTTT; CDR3: CASRDYSSSMNTEAFF
J: TRBJ2-6; size: NA; V: TRBV27; D: TRBD2; DNA: TGTGCCAGCAGTTTAATCCGTCCCGGACTAGCGGGAGGGCCCACTGGGGCCAACGTCCTGACTTTC; CDR3: CASSLIRPGLAGGPTGANVLTF
J: TRBJ1-5; size: few; V: TRBV19; D: TRBD1; DNA: TGTGCCAGTAGTGACCGGGGACAGGGTCATCAGCCCCAGCATTTT; CDR3: CASSDRGQGHQPQHF
J: TRBJ1-1; size: few; V: TRBV27; D: NA; DNA: TGTGCCAGCACCGGACAGATTTTCACTGAAGCTTTCTTT; CDR3: CASTGQIFTEAFF
J: TRBJ2-1; size: few; V: TRBV4-3; D: NA; DNA: TGCGCCAGCAGCCAAGATTCAGAACAGACCGTCTACAATGAGCAGTTCTTC; CDR3: CASSQDSEQTVYNEQFF
J: TRBJ2-1; size: few; V: TRBV6-5; D: TRBD2; DNA: TGTGCCAGCAGCCCAAGCGGGACGGTATACAATGAGCAGTTCTTC; CDR3: CASSPSGTVYNEQFF
J: TRBJ1-1; size: few; V: TRBV18; D: TRBD1; DNA: TGTGCCAGCTCACCCGGCCGGACAGGAGACGCTTTCTTT; CDR3: CASSPGRTGDAFF
J: TRBJ1-5; size: NA; V: TRBV28; D: NA; DNA: TGTGCCAGCAAAGGGGGCAATCAGCCCCAGCATTTT; CDR3: CASKGGNQPQHF
J: TRBJ1-1; size: NA; V: TRBV19; D: TRBD1; DNA: TGTGCCAGTAGTATGGACAGGGGAGGGAACACTGAAGCTTTCTTT; CDR3: CASSMDRGGNTEAFF
J: TRBJ1-4; size: NA; V: TRBV19; D: TRBD1; DNA: TGTGCCAGTAGTCAATGGACAGGCCGAAATGAAAAACTGTTTTTT; CDR3: CASSQWTGRNEKLFF
J: TRBJ2-1; size: few; V: TRBV11-3; D: NA; DNA: TGTGCCAGCAGCTTAGGCACTAGTCCGATCCATGAGCAGTTCTTC; CDR3: CASSLGTSPIHEQFF